This T cell receptor beta chain was identified during a study of blood T cell repertoires in COVID-19 (dated by TCRdb to about 2020). Notes on the research overall: Samples covering the acute and convalescent phases of COVID-19 were provided by collaborators in the United States, Italy and Spain. The repertoires were made available in a free public database intended to serve as a resource for research on the immune response to SARS-CoV-2. Where available, HLA class I and class II types were obtained from metadata supplied by the sample provider rather than from assay-based typing. Samples were obtained from the ongoing ImmuneRACE study (first 160 participants) and from 1,200 or so subjects provided by 6 global collaborators. The prospective study material was composed of cDNA or gDNA derived from T cells, B-cell-depleted T cells, or PBMCs. Deeply sampled blood TCRbeta repertoires from subjects exposed to, actively infected with, or recovered from COVID-19 were included in the dataset. A de-identified subject ID, COVID-19 status, age in years and sex were almost always included in the sample metadata. Paper-wide results and their limitations: How much clinical and demographic metadata was included differed by source and by participant, and the metadata was provided uncurated.

This clone has a handful of counts. Its antigen is not yet known. Qualities for individual bases were not recorded, and no much larger clone is one base off. V was cut back by 0 bases and J by 6 bases, leaving a gap of 19 bases between them. CDR3 length: 16 amino acids, cysteine to phenylalanine. Just the 48-base CDR3 DNA is kept, in frame starting at base 1. The germline V gene (reference sequence) specifies SGHNT as CDR1 and YYREEE as CDR2. The immunoSEQ Assay, a bias-controlled multiplex PCR, was used to amplify TCRbeta CDR3 regions from genomic DNA. The authors processed their data as follows. The number of nucleated cells in each sample was estimated from the amplification of reference gene primers within the assay. Sequence reads were collapsed and filtered to measure the absolute abundance of every unique TCRbeta CDR3 rearrangement. For each sample, productive Simpson clonality was calculated by taking the square root of Simpson's diversity index across productive rearrangements. Not all clones reach the TCRdb copy of this immuneACCESS table, which keeps in-frame sequences only. Checked studies attribute under half of the gap to unresolved V genes and leave the rest unexplained. V and J calls and clone size follow that table, whereas D and trimming were derived from the DNA. The sample table contains approximately 270,000 clones; only one count was recorded for about 89% of them. In total, the top ten clones hold roughly 8.5% of the sample.

The collaborating institutions used their own protocols to collect whole blood in K2EDTA tubes. For TCRbeta analysis, collaborators shipped samples in one of three forms: frozen whole blood, isolated PBMCs, or DNA extracted from either of those sample types. The sequence links TRBV5-4 to TRBJ2-7; a weak D assignment points to TRBD2 (6 bases agree). The source is a man in his forties with active or convalescent COVID-19. Sequencing used peripheral blood. Read as DNA, the sequence is TGTGCCAGCAGCTTGGAGAGGACTATAATAAGCGGCGAGCAGTACTTC. This is translated as CASSLERTIISGEQYF.